The present TCR beta chain was sequenced within a study of T cells after yellow fever vaccination. Findings and limits, study-wide: The booster response re-showed most primary clones: around 95% CD4, approximately 90% CD8. A faster peak, day 5 versus 15, was reached by the weaker secondary response. Abundant clonotypes from the bulk population could contaminate FACS-sorted repertoires.

The CDR3 runs to 14 residues. V lost 3 bases to trimming and J lost 3 bases, with 10 bases between them. Germline V lookup: CDR1 SGHKS, CDR2 YYEKEE (reference sequence). For TCR, cDNA came from 5'RACE template switching, which added a universal primer site and UMIs. In TCRdb, the 5' RACE reads were re-called with MiXCR into one record per CDR3 protein. The profile shows about 510,000 distinct CDR3 sequences, around a fifth of them singletons. Points on this clonotype: Antigen specificity is unknown.

The chain is built from TRBV5-5 and TRBJ1-5, with a weak D call TRBD1 (5 bases). Specimen: PBMCs, collected about 21 days after the first yellow fever vaccination. This clonotype was obtained from a man aged 18-30 years who received the YFV17D yellow fever vaccine. The CDR3 DNA sequence: TGTGCCAGCAGCTCGGGACGGCCCAATCAGCCCCAGCATTTT. Protein sequence: CASSSGRPNQPQHF. Filled out from reference TRBV5-5 and TRBJ1-5, the complete variable domain reads DAGVTQSPTHLIKTRGQQVTLRCSPISGHKSVSWYQQVLGQGPQFIFQYYEKEERGRGNFPDRFSARQFPNYSSELNVNALLLGDSALYLCASSSGRPNQPQHFGDGTRLSIL.